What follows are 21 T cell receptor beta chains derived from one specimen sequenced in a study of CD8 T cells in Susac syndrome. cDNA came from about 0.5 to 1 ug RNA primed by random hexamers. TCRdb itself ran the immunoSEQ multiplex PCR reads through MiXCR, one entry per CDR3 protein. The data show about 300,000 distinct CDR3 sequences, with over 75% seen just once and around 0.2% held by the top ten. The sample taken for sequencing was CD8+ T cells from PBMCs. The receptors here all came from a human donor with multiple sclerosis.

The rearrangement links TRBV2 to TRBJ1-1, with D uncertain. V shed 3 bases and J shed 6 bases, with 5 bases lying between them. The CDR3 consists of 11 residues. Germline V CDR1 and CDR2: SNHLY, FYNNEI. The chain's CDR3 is CASSDTAEAFF. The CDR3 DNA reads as TGTGCCAGCAGTGATACAGCTGAAGCTTTCTTT. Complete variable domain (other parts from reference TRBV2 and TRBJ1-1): EPEVTQTPSHQVTQMGQEVILRCVPISNHLYFYWYRQILGQKVEFLVSFYNNEISEKSEIFDDQFSVERPDGSNFTLKIRSTKLEDSAMYFCASSDTAEAFFGQGTRLTVV.

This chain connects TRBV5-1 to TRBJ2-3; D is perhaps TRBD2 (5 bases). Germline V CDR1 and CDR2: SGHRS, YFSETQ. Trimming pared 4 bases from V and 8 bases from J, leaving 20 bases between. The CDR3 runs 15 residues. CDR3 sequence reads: CASSQLEDARGTQYF. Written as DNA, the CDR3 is TGCGCCAGCAGCCAACTAGAAGACGCCCGCGGTACGCAGTATTTT.

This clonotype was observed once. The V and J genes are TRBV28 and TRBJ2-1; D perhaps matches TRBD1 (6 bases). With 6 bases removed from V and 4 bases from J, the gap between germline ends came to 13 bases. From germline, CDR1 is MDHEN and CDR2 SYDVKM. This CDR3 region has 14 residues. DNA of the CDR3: TGTGCCAGCAGAGATATGGGGGCTTACAATGAGCAGTTCTTC. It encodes CASRDMGAYNEQFF.

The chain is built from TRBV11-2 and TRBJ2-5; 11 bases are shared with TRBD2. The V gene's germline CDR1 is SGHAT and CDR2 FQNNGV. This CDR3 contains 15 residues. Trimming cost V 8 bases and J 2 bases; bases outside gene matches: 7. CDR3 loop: CASAMGTSGQETQYF. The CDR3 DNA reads TGTGCCAGCGCCATGGGGACTAGCGGACAAGAGACCCAGTACTTC.

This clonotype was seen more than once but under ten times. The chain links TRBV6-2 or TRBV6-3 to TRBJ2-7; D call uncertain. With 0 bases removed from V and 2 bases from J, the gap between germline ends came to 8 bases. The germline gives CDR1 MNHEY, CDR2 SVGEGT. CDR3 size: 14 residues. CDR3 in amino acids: CASSYSAGAYEQYF. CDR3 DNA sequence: TGTGCCAGCAGTTACTCGGCAGGCGCCTACGAGCAGTACTTC.

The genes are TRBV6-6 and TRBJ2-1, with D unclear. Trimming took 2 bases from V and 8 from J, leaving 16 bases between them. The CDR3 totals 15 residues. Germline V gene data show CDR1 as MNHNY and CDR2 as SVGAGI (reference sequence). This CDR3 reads CASSYLRTLLDEQFF. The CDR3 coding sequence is TGTGCCAGCAGTTACCTGAGGACCCTGCTGGATGAGCAGTTCTTC.

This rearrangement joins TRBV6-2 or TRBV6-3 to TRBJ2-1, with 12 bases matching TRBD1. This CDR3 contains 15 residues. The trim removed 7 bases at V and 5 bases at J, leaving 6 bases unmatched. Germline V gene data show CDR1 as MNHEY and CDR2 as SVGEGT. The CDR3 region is CASTRDRGRDNEQFF. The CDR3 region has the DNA TGTGCCAGCACACGGGACAGGGGGCGCGACAATGAGCAGTTCTTC.

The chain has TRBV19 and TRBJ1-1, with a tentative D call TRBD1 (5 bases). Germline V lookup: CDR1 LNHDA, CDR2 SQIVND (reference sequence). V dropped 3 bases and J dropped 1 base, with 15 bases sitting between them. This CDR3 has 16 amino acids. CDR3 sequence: CASSMGVRAANTEAFF. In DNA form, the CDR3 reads TGTGCCAGTAGTATGGGGGTCCGGGCCGCGAACACTGAAGCTTTCTTT.

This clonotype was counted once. The CDR3 region has the DNA TGTGCCAGCAGTTGGGACAGCGAGGCTGCCGGGGAGCTGTTTTTT. Its protein product is CASSWDSEAAGELFF. The chain is built from TRBV2 and TRBJ2-2; 7 nucleotides align to TRBD1. V trimming: 5 bases; J trimming: 6 bases; junction bases outside the gene matches: 9. CDR3 length: 15 residues. Per germline, CDR1 SNHLY and CDR2 FYNNEI.

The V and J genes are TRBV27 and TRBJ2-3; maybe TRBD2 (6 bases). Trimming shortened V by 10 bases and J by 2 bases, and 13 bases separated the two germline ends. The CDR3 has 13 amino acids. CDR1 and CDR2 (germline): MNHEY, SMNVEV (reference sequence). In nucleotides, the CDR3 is TGTGCCACCGGGGACTTTAACACAGATACGCAGTATTTT. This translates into CATGDFNTDTQYF.

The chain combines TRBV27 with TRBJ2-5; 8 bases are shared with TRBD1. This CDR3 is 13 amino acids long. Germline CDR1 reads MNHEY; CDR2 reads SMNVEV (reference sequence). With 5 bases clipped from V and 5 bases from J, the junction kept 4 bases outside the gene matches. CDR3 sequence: CASSIDRGETQYF. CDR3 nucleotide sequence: TGTGCCAGCAGTATAGACAGGGGCGAGACCCAGTACTTC.

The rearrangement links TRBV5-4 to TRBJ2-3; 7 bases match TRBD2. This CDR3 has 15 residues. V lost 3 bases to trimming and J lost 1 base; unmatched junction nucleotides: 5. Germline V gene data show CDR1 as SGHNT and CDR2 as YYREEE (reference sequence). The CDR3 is CASSSPSGGTDTQYF. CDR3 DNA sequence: TGTGCCAGCAGCTCGCCCAGCGGGGGCACAGATACGCAGTATTTT.

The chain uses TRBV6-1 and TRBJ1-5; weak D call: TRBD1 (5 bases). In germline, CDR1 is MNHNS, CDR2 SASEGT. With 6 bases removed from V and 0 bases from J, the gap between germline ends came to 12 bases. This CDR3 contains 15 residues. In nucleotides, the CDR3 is TGTGCCAGCAGGGCAGGGAGTTATAGCAATCAGCCCCAGCATTTT. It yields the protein CASRAGSYSNQPQHF.

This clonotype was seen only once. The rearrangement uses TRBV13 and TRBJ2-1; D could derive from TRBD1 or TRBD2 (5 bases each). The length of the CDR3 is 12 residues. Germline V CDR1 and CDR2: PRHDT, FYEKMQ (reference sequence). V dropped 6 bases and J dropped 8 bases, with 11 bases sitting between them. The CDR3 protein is CASRARGHEQFF. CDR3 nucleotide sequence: TGTGCCAGCAGAGCGAGGGGCCATGAGCAGTTCTTC.

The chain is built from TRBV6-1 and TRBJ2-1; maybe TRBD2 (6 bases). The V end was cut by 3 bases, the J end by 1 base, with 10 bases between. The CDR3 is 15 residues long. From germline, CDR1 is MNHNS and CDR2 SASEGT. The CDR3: CASSDLAPSYNEQFF. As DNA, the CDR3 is TGTGCCAGCAGTGATCTAGCGCCTTCCTACAATGAGCAGTTCTTC.

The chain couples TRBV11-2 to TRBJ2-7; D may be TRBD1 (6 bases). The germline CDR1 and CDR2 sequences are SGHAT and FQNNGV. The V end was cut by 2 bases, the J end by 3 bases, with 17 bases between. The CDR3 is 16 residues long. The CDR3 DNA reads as TGTGCCAGCAGCTTACCTAGGGTAATAGGGGGCTACGAGCAGTACTTC. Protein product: CASSLPRVIGGYEQYF.

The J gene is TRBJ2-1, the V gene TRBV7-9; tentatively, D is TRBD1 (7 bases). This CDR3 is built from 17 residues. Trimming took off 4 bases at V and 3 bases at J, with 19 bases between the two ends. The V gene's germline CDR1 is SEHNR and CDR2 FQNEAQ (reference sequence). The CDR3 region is CASSWPKGARGYNEQFF. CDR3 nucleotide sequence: TGTGCCAGCAGCTGGCCGAAGGGGGCGCGGGGCTACAATGAGCAGTTCTTC.

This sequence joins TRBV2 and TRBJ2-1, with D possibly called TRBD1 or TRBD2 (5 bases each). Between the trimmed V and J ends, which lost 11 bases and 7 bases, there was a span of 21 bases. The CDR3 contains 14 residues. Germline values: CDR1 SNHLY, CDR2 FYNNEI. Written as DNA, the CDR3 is TGTGCCGTACCCGGGACCGGTGTGTTGAATGAGCAGTTCTTC. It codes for CAVPGTGVLNEQFF.

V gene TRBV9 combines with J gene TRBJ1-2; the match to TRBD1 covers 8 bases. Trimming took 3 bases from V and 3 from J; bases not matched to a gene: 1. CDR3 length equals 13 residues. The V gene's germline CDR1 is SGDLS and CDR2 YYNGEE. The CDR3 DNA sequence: TGTGCCAGCAGCGCGGACAGGGACTATGGCTACACCTTC. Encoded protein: CASSADRDYGYTF.

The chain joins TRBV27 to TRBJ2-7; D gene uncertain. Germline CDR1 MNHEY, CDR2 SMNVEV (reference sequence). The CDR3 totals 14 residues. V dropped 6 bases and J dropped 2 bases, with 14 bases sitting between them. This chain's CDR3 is CASRKGGVTYEQYF. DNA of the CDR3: TGTGCCAGCAGAAAAGGTGGCGTCACCTACGAGCAGTACTTC.

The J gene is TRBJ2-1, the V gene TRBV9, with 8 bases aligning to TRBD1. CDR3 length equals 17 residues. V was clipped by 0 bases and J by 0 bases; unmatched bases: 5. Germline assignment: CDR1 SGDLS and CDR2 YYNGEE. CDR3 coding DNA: TGTGCCAGCAGCGTAGCGCAGGGGGCCGGCTCCTACAATGAGCAGTTCTTC. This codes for CASSVAQGAGSYNEQFF.